This record looks at one T cell receptor beta chain sequence and its context. Its specific antigen is unknown. Qualities for individual bases were not recorded, and no much larger clone is one base off. This specimen belongs to a study of blood T cell repertoires in COVID-19 (dated by TCRdb to about 2020). In terms of the full investigation: Collaborator samples came from the United States, Italy and Spain and covered acute and convalescent phases of COVID-19. The repertoires were released in a freely available public database meant as a resource for research on the immune response to SARS-CoV-2. Samples came from the ongoing ImmuneRACE study (first 160 participants) plus 1,254 subjects from 6 global collaborators. HLA class I and class II types, where available, came from metadata supplied by the sample provider rather than from assay-based typing. The sample metadata nearly always contained a de-identified subject ID, COVID-19 status, age in years and sex. Subjects who had been exposed to COVID-19, were actively infected with it, or had recovered from it provided the deeply sampled blood TCRbeta repertoires that made up the dataset. The prospective study material was composed of cDNA or gDNA derived from T cells, B-cell-depleted T cells, or PBMCs. Results and caveats for the whole study, not just this receptor: How much clinical and demographic metadata was included differed by source and by participant, and the metadata was provided uncurated.

TCRbeta CDR3 regions were amplified from genomic DNA by means of the immunoSEQ Assay, a bias-controlled multiplex PCR. As for the original processing: Within the assay, amplification of reference gene primers was used to estimate how many nucleated cells each sample contained. To quantify the absolute abundance of each unique TCRbeta CDR3 rearrangement, sequence reads were collapsed and filtered. For each sample, productive Simpson clonality was calculated by taking the square root of Simpson's diversity index across productive rearrangements. Entries here come from immuneACCESS through TCRdb and include only in-frame sequences with V and J called. Some clones fail to appear in such tables; in the studies checked, an unresolved V gene covers under half of the shortfall, and the cause of the remainder is unknown. That table gives V, J and clone size, and the DNA gave D and trimming. The sample table records about 58,000 clones; roughly 90% of these occur just once. The top ten clonotypes cover about 22% of the sample.

Collaborating institutions collected whole blood in K2EDTA tubes following their own protocols. For TCRbeta analysis, collaborator samples were shipped as frozen whole blood, as isolated PBMCs, or as DNA extracted from either sample type. Material for sequencing was peripheral blood. This sequence was found in a woman aged 45-65 years with active or convalescent COVID-19.

The CDR3 corresponds to CASSRGGGRDEQYF. In nucleotide form, the sequence is TGTGCCAGCAGCCGCGGCGGGGGGCGGGACGAGCAGTACTTC. The sequence links TRBV5-6 to TRBJ2-7; 8 of the junction bases match TRBD2. The CDR3 spans 14 residues, from the cysteine through the phenylalanine. The read is trimmed to its CDR3 DNA, 42 bases read in frame from base 1. At the junction V is shortened by 4 bases and J by 5 bases; bases outside the gene matches: 8. Taken from the germline V gene, the CDR1 and CDR2 loops are SGHDT and YYEEEE.